This TCR beta chain comes out of a study of shared clonotypes between healthy human individuals (TCRdb year 2020). Looking at the study overall: Three men and two women, aged 18 to 49 years, made up the cohort. Blood TCR repertoires of a handful of healthy adults were deeply sequenced to estimate repertoire size and the extent of clonotype sharing between individuals. Different laboratories and diverse techniques were used to prepare libraries and sequence TCR repertoires, to increase sequencing depth and limit assay-specific biases. Between about 0.8 and 9 billion PBMCs per donor were obtained by leukapheresis. For each donor, CD4 naive and CD4 memory were each given three plates, CD8 naive was given two plates, and CD8 memory was given one plate. Broad study findings and their caveats: Rarefaction of sorted-subset datasets indicated incomplete sequencing despite the large sequencing depth. When a handful of donors were compared, the shared fraction of clonotypes was about 5.2% for naive CD4, around 3.6% for naive CD8, roughly 2.5% for memory CD4, and 0.4% for memory CD8. Estimated clonotype richness was generally larger for naive than for memory subsets. Based on pairwise subsampling, the degree of clonotype sharing among donors was expected to be affected by sequencing depth. Because the study included a small number of donors, the genetic and exposure-history diversity represented was limited. Higher generation probabilities were observed for clonotypes shared by all four sorted-subset donors than for non-shared clonotypes. Only blood was sampled, and tissue TCR repertoires likely differ from those in blood.

The donors were healthy, HIV-negative adults with no recently reported acute infections or vaccinations. Every donor was a Caucasian adult living in Nashville, Tennessee, USA. CD4+ T cells were enriched by magnetic negative selection, after which naive cells were positively selected on CD45RA and the negative fraction was taken as the memory subset. Blood was obtained by leukapheresis, after which PBMCs were separated by Ficoll-Histopaque density gradient centrifugation and cryopreserved in liquid nitrogen vapor phase. Purity and quantity of every magnetically sorted T cell population were checked by analytical flow cytometry. Genomic DNA was isolated from each sorted fraction and quantified by UV absorbance on a Nanodrop 2000c. TCR CDR3 regions were amplified from genomic DNA by multiplex PCR using the deep immunoSEQ assay. Genomic DNA extracted from each cell subset was distributed evenly over all wells of several immunoSEQ 96-well plates, and each plate served as one replicate. For sorted subsets, about 200 ng genomic DNA, equal to approximately 30,000 T cell genomes, was loaded into each replicate PCR. Purified libraries were quantified with a Qubit 3.0 fluorometer, sized on a Bioanalyzer 2100, and re-quantified with the KAPA Library Quantification kit. A separate single-read 150-cycle Illumina NextSeq 550 flow cell was used to sequence each immunoSEQ 96-well plate. The paper's processing steps were these. The immunoSEQ output contained only junctional sequences without quality scores, so filtering could not match that applied to full-length reads. To assign V/J genes and CDR3, sequences were annotated using PyIR, a Python wrapper for IgBLAST v1.9, with IMGT germline references. Reads were removed for weak V/J assignments (E-value above 1e-6), missing CDR3, stop codons, out-of-frame junctions, or ambiguous translated residues. A V3J clonotype was defined by an identical inferred V gene, J gene, and CDR3 amino acid sequence. Percentage overlap between repertoires was calculated by dividing the number of shared unique clonotypes by the size of the smaller repertoire. RTK rarefaction, the Chao1 estimator, and Recon v2.1 estimates of unobserved clonotypes were used to assess repertoire richness. Generation probabilities for all TCRbeta clonotypes obtained by the gDNA method from several donors were computed using OLGA. Sourced from immuneACCESS, this table was stored by TCRdb with only in-frame sequences that have V and J called. A share of the clones is absent; for the studies checked, an unresolved V gene accounts for under half, and the remainder has no known explanation. V, J and clone size reflect that table, while D and trimming were determined from the DNA. A total of about 770,000 clones appear in this sample, approximately 72% of them only once. The ten top clones hold under 2% of the sample.

Concerning this clone: There is no known antigen for this receptor. It has no much larger one-base neighbor in the sample; base qualities were not kept. Different DNA sequences within this sample yield the same CDR3.

Trimming costs V 2 bases and J 0 bases, and their ends lie 8 bases apart. Taken from cysteine to phenylalanine, the CDR3 has 15 residues. Just the 45-base CDR3 DNA is kept, in frame starting at base 1. CDR1 SSHAT and CDR2 FNYEAQ are derived from the germline V gene (reference sequence). The clonotype comes from a woman aged 25 to 39 in good health. The sequenced sample consisted of memory CD4+ T cells sorted from blood. The meaning of the sample's cell subset or site label: CD45RA-negative fraction. In this chain, TRBV7-7 is recombined with TRBJ2-1; confidence is insufficient to name the D gene. The CDR3 is CASSLTGSSYNEQFF. The nucleotide sequence reads as follows: TGTGCCAGCAGCTTAACGGGTAGCTCCTACAATGAGCAGTTCTTC.